This section outlines one TCR beta chain sequence together with its context. Its specific antigen is unknown. No per-base quality is available; no much larger clone lies one base away. This sample was included in a study of cytomegalovirus exposure and HLA in healthy donors (TCRdb year 2017). Background on the whole study: In an earlier analysis of 587 of the donors, around 300 Gb of sequence data and 120 million or so unique TCR beta sequences from some 170 million T cells were reported. Donor age, sex, ethnicity and CMV serostatus were compiled alongside the repertoire data. The study aimed to test whether signatures of past pathogen exposure could be identified by cataloging public T cell receptors. Both class I and class II loci were covered by HLA typing, at four-digit resolution. A later analysis re-examined previously published TCR beta repertoires from about 700 donors and added high-resolution HLA genotyping to investigate patterns of TCR occurrence. Typing coverage differed by locus: A, B, C, DRB1 and DQB1 were typed in about 620-630 donors, DQA1 in about 550, DPA1 in nearly 610, and DPB1 in around 440. A separate validation cohort of 100 to 150 different subjects was used in addition to the 666-subject first cohort. To decide whether each TCR beta V gene segment behaved as functional or pseudogenic, an earlier analysis of several hundred of the donors relied on high-throughput TCR beta sequencing. Four to six DR-DQ haplotypes were handled as single units for association and clustering, since linkage in the cohort was strong. In a later genetic analysis, genome-wide SNP genotypes for about 55% of the roughly 700 donors were used, and that subset was treated as a discovery cohort. Rather than using new phenotypic data, the later analysis identified candidate immune exposures from TCR beta sequences and from how often those sequences occurred across donors. All discovery cohort repertoires had been generated on a single sequencing platform. The study profiled the T cell repertoires of under 850 subjects by immunosequencing and related them to cytomegalovirus serostatus. The genetic ancestry cluster associated with self-reported Caucasian donors included about 84% of the 300 to 400 genotyped donors. Across about 380 genotyped donors of the cohort, an average of approximately 240,000 unique TCR beta nucleotide sequences per donor were sequenced, and roughly 18% of those sequences were non-productive. An early release covering roughly 580 HLA-typed donors comprised 250 to 350 gigabases of sequencing data and 85 million or so unique TCR sequences. High-throughput TCR immunosequencing, statistical association of individual TCRs with disease status, and machine learning were combined to predict cytomegalovirus infection status. Here is what the overall study found, with its caveats: Because counts were too low, some 16 rarely observed V segments, including chromosome 9 orphons, were excluded from the earlier analysis of several hundred of the donors. The study gave a list of about 150 TCR beta chains associated with cytomegalovirus. In an earlier analysis of 500 to 650 of the donors, most TCR beta V segments appeared in productive rearrangements about 90% or about 30% of the time, broadly matching IMGT annotations. Sequencing depth was assumed to be roughly uniform across donors in the presence/absence analyses, though that assumption may not hold. Compared with equally common non-associated chains, HLA-associated TCR beta chains in a later analysis were more clonally expanded and had lower generation probabilities. When HLA alleles, especially DR and DQ, strongly co-occurred, attributing TCR associations to individual alleles was difficult. For the cohort, immune exposure information was limited to CMV serostatus. Across donors, most TCR sequences were observed very rarely, whereas some public TCRs were present in many individuals. Because HLA typing was unavailable for some donors at each locus, only the typed subset was used in association tests. V-gene and J-gene trimming of TCR beta chains was associated with a missense DCLRE1C variant in a later genetic analysis, and the association was replicated in an independent cohort. It was suggested by the authors that the approach could potentially be generalized to other disease states and immunological phenotypes. A later analysis reported that several top co-occurrence clusters appeared linked to parvovirus B19, influenza, CMV and Epstein-Barr virus. A further reported finding was that TCR beta sequences accurately predicted the HLA-A and HLA-B alleles for most subjects in the first cohort. The 87-base-pair reads could not distinguish some IMGT-functional V segments, including TRBV6-2 and TRBV6-3, so those segments were excluded. According to a later analysis, TCR association rates differed among HLA loci, with DRB1 alleles showing the most associated TCRs and HLA-C alleles showing the fewest. In a later analysis, most CMV-associated TCR beta chains were found to appear HLA-restricted, with HLA associations seemingly driven largely by CMV exposure. In a later analysis, some 18,000 TCR beta sequences were associated with specific HLA alleles at a false discovery rate of 0.05. In vitro tests confirmed that a few of the cytomegalovirus-associated TCR beta chains recognize cytomegalovirus antigens. The sequencing pipeline was judged likely to have produced a cluster of highly shared sequence variants as a technical artifact. Correlated functional status among segregating V segments might reflect linkage disequilibrium, but an unknown experimental factor could not be ruled out. A later genetic analysis reported fewer N-insertions in productive TCRs among donors in an Asian-associated ancestry cluster than the roughly 690-donor mean. Only TCR beta chains were sequenced in this cohort, and the absence of alpha or paired-chain data limited detectable features. The classifier was reported to diagnose cytomegalovirus status with high specificity and sensitivity in both the original cohort and the validation cohort.

The V end loses 4 bases and the J end loses 7 bases, and a stretch of 16 bases separates them. CDR1 and CDR2, per the germline V gene, are SGHAT and FQNNGV. Including cysteine and phenylalanine, the CDR3 has 15 amino acids. Of all the DNA, just the CDR3 is kept, 45 bases in frame from base 1. The library was prepared using the immunoSEQ multiplex PCR assay. For the multiplex PCR, a mixture combining 60 forward primers for TCR Vbeta segments and 13 reverse primers for TCR Jbeta segments was used. The CDR3 region of rearranged TCR beta genes was amplified from genomic DNA by a multiplex PCR assay. On the Illumina HiSeq System, the amplified TCR beta libraries were sequenced as 87-base-pair reads. Under the source paper's analysis protocol: In a later analysis, some 80 million unique TCR beta chains were counted across the roughly 670 repertoires, and approximately 11 million of these chains were shared by at least two donors. Raw reads were error-corrected and collapsed into unique sequences by a nearest-neighbor algorithm in which closely related sequences were merged to remove PCR and sequencing errors. CDR3 sequences were aligned to IMGT reference sequences to assign V, D and J gene segments. For a sequence to be retained, at least a six-nucleotide match to both a V gene segment and a J gene segment was required. A rearrangement was called productive if the CDR3 had no stop codons and remained in frame with V and J, and every other rearrangement was called non-productive. Following IMGT convention, CDR3 was defined as the stretch from the second conserved V-encoded cysteine up to the conserved J-encoded phenylalanine. Sequences without an unambiguous match to a single V gene segment were excluded from the earlier analysis of several hundred of the donors. In an earlier analysis of approximately 610 of the donors, V segments were called functional above 56.7% productive rearrangements and were called segregating when the between-donor standard deviation exceeded 5%. A statistical classification framework was built to diagnose cytomegalovirus status from the catalog of TCR beta chain sequences. V and J gene assignment, in a later analysis, came from comparing TCR nucleotide sequences with IMGT/GENE-DB human TR gene sequences. The TCRdist pipeline was used in a later analysis to assign CDR3 sequences and most-parsimonious VDJ recombination scenarios. In a later analysis, each TCR beta chain was defined by its CDR3 amino acid sequence together with its V-gene family, and reads without a unique V-gene family were excluded. A later analysis removed 550 to 700 highly shared, low-generation-probability nucleotide sequences to deal with suspected cross-contamination and a sequencing artifact. For each public chain, a later analysis derived a clonal expansion index from normalized ranks of inferred template counts within each repertoire. Generation probabilities in a later analysis came from a VDJ recombination model fitted to out-of-frame rearrangements, and those results were checked against IGoR. In a later analysis, TCR-TCR, TCR-HLA and TCR-CMV co-occurrence was scored with hypergeometric tests, and a repertoire-size bias correction was applied to TCR pairs. A later analysis estimated false discovery rates by permuting HLA or CMV assignments 20 times. In a later analysis, co-occurring TCRs were grouped using DBSCAN, and TCRdist sequence similarity was added for clustering within HLA-allele-positive subsets. Co-occurrence clustering excluded repertoires with fewer than 30,000 or more than 120,000 public chains, plus five with anomalous nucleotide sharing. TCRdb took this table from immuneACCESS and kept in-frame rearrangements with V and J called. Such tables lack part of the clones; where checked against another copy, unresolved V genes explain under half of the gap, and the rest is unexplained. Clone size and V and J calls were adopted from that table, with D and trimming inferred from the DNA. This sample lists over 90,000 clones; approximately 66% were detected once. The top ten constitute less than 3.5% of the sample.

The cohort consisted of 600 to 700 healthy bone marrow donors. All cohort members were sampled while nominally healthy, although unrecorded immune exposures were likely present. The donor was CMV seronegative and belonged to the group of 352 seronegative cohort members. Each donor provided a peripheral blood sample, and peripheral blood mononuclear cells were used for TCR beta sequencing. Genomic DNA extraction from the blood cell samples was performed with the Qiagen DNeasy Blood Extraction Kit. Recombination linked TRBV11-2 to TRBJ1-4; the D segment could be TRBD1, given 6 matching bases. Sequencing was done on a sample of PBMCs. This receptor was identified in a woman between 45 and 60 years old in good health and CMV-seronegative. CDR3 loop: CASSSQRGGLEKLFF. The nucleotide sequence is given as TGTGCCAGCAGCTCCCAAAGGGGGGGCCTTGAAAAACTGTTTTTT.